There are a few counts of the clone carrying this T cell receptor (beta chain). Its cognate antigen is unknown. These data are taken from a study of cytomegalovirus exposure and HLA in healthy donors. This table comes from immunoSEQ multiplex PCR, and its TCRdb copy is limited to in-frame clones, with some not included. Here the sample spans roughly 100,000 clones, about 95% being singletons. Study findings and constraints: Cytomegalovirus association was listed for roughly 160 TCR beta chains.

The V and J ends lost 7 bases and 6 bases respectively, with 12 bases between them. CDR1 and CDR2 from the germline V gene are SEHNR and FQNEAQ (reference sequence). CDR3 length: 12 residues. Donors were drawn from the 120-subject validation cohort, separate from the roughly 610-subject first cohort. Sequences were obtained from PBMCs. The V and J genes are TRBV7-9 and TRBJ1-2; D not certain. The origin of this receptor is a woman between 18 and 29 years old in good health and CMV-seronegative. CDR3: CASIGGQDGYTF. The CDR3, as DNA: TGTGCCAGCATAGGAGGGCAAGATGGCTACACCTTC.